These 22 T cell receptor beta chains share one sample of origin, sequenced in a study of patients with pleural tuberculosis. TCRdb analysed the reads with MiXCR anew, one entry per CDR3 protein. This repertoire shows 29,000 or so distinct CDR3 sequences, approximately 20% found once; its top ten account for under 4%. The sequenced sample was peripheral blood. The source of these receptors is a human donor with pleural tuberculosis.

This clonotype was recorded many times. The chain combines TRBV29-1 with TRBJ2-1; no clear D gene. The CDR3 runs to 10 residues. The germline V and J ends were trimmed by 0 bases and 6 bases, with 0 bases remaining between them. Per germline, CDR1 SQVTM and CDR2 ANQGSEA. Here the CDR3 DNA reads TGCAGCGTTGAAGACAATGAGCAGTTCTTC. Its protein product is CSVEDNEQFF.

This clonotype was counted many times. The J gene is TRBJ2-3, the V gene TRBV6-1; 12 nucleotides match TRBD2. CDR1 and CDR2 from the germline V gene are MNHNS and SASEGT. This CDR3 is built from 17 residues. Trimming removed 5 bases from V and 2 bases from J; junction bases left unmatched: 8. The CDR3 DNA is TGTGCCAGCAGTTCCCTGACTAGCGGGGGAGCCACAGATACGCAGTATTTT. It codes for CASSSLTSGGATDTQYF.

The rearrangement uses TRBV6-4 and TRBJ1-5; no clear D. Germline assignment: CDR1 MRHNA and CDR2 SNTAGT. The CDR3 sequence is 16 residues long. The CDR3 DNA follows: TGTGCTAGCTCCGGGGTCGAAACTAATAGCAATCAGCCCCAGCATTTT. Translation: CASSGVETNSNQPQHF.

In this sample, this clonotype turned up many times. The CDR3 is CASSRDSTEAFF. The CDR3 nucleotides read TGCGCCAGCAGCCGGGACAGCACTGAAGCTTTCTTT. The J gene is TRBJ1-1, the V gene TRBV5-1, with TRBD1 matching 7 bases. V dropped 4 bases and J dropped 4; count of bases not matched to a gene: 1. The CDR3 totals 12 residues. CDR1 and CDR2 from the germline V gene are SGHRS and YFSETQ. Full variable domain (outside the CDR3, taken from reference TRBV5-1 and TRBJ1-1): KAGVTQTPRYLIKTRGQQVTLSCSPISGHRSVSWYQQTPGQGLQFLFEYFSETQRNKGNFPGRFSGRQFSNSRSEMNVSTLELGDSALYLCASSRDSTEAFFGQGTRLTVV.

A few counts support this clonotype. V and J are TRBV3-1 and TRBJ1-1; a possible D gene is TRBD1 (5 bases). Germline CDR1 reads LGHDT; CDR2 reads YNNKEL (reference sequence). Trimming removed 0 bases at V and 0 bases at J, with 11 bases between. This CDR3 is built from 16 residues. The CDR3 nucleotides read TGTGCCAGCAGCCAAGATTTCTCAGGGATGAACACTGAAGCTTTCTTT. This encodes CASSQDFSGMNTEAFF.

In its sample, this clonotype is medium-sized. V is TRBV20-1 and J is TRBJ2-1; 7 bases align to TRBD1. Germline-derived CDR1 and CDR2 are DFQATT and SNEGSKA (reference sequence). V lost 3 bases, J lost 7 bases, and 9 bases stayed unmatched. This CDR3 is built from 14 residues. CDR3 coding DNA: TGCAGTGCTAGTCCAGGGGGTTTGAGGAATGAGCAGTTCTTC. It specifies CSASPGGLRNEQFF.

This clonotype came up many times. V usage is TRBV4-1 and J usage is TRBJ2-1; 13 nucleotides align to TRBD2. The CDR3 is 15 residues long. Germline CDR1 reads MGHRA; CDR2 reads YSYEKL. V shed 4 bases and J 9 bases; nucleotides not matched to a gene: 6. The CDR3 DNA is TGCGCCAGCAGCCTAGGACTAGCGGGAGTTGGTGAGCAGTTCTTC. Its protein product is CASSLGLAGVGEQFF.

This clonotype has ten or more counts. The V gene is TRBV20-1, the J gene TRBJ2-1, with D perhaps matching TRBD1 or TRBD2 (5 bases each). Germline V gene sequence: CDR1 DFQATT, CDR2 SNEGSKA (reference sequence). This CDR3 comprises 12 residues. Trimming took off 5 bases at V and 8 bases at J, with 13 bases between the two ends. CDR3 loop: CSARTGRDEQFF. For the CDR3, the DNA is TGCAGTGCTCGGACTGGCAGGGATGAGCAGTTCTTC.

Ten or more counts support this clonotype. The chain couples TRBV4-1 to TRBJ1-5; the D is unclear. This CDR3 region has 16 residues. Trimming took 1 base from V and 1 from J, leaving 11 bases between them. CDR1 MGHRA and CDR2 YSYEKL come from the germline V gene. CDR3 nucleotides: TGCGCCAGCAGCCAAGTTCCAGGTCGGAGCAATCAGCCCCAGCATTTT. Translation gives CASSQVPGRSNQPQHF.

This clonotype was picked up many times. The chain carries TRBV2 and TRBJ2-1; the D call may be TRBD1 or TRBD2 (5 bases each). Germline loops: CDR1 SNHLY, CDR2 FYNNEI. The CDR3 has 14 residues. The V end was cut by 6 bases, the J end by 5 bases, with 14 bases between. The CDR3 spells CASRMGTSNNEQFF. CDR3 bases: TGTGCCAGCAGGATGGGGACCAGCAACAATGAGCAGTTCTTC.

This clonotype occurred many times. The CDR3 DNA sequence: TGCAGCGTTGAAGCCCCTGAAGCTTTCTTT. Translating it yields CSVEAPEAFF. The chain employs TRBV29-1 and TRBJ1-1; D not certain. This CDR3 comprises 10 residues. Germline-derived CDR1 and CDR2 are SQVTM and ANQGSEA. V lost 1 base, J lost 6 bases, and 3 bases lay in between.

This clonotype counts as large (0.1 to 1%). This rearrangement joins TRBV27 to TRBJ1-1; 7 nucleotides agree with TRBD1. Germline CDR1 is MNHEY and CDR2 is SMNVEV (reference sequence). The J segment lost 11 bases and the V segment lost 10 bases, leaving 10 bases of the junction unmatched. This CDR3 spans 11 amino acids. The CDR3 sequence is CAIRTGLWAFF. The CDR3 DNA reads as TGTGCCATCAGGACAGGTCTCTGGGCTTTCTTT.

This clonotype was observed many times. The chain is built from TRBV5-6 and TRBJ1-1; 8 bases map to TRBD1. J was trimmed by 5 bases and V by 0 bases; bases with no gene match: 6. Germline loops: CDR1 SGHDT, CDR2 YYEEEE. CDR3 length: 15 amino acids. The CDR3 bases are TGTGCCAGCAGCTTGGATCCAGGGGGCTCGACTGAAGCTTTCTTT. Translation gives CASSLDPGGSTEAFF.

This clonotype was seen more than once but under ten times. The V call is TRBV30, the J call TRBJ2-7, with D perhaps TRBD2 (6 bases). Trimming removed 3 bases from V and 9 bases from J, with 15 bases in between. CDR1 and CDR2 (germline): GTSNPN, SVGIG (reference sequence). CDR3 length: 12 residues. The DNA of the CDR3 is TGTGCCTGGAGCGCCCCCGGGGGTGGGCAGTACTTC. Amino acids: CAWSAPGGGQYF.

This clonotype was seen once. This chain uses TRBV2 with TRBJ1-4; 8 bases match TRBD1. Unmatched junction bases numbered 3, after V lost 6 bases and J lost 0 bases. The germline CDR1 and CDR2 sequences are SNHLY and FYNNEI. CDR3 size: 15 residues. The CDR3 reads CASRDRAATNEKLFF. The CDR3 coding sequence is TGTGCCAGCAGGGACAGGGCTGCAACTAATGAAAAACTGTTTTTT.

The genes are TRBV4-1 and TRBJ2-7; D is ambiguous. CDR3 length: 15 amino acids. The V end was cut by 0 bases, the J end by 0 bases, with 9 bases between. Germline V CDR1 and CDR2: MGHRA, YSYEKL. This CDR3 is CASSQEVRSSYEQYF. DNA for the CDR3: TGCGCCAGCAGCCAAGAGGTGAGGAGCTCCTACGAGCAGTACTTC.

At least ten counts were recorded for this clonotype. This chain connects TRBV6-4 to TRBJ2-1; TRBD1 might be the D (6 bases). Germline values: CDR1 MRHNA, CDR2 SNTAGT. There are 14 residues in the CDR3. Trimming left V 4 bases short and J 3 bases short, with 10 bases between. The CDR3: CASSAGTNYNEQFF. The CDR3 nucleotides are TGTGCCAGCAGTGCTGGGACAAACTACAATGAGCAGTTCTTC.

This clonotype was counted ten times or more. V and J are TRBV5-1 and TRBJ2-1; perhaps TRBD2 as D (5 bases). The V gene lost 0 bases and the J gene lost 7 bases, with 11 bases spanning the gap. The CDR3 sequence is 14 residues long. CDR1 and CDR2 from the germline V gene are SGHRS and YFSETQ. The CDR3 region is CASSLDGGKNEQFF. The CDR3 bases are TGCGCCAGCAGCTTGGATGGAGGAAAGAATGAGCAGTTCTTC.

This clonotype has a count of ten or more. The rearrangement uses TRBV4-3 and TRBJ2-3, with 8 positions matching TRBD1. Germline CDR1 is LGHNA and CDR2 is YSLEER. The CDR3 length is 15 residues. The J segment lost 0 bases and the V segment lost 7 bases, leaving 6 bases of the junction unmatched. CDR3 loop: CASKPRDRSTDTQYF. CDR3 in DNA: TGCGCCAGCAAACCACGGGACAGGAGCACAGATACGCAGTATTTT.

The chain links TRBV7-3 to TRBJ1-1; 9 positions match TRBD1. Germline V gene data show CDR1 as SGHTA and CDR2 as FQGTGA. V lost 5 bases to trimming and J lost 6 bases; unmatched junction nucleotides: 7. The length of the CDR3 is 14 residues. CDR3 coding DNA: TGTGCCAGCAGCGAACAGGGACAGGGTTCTGAAGCTTTCTTT. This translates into CASSEQGQGSEAFF. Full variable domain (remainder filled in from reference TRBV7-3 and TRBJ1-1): GAGVSQTPSNKVTEKGKYVELRCDPISGHTALYWYRQSLGQGPEFLIYFQGTGAADDSGLPNDRFFAVRPEGSVSTLKIQRTERGDSAVYLCASSEQGQGSEAFFGQGTRLTVV.

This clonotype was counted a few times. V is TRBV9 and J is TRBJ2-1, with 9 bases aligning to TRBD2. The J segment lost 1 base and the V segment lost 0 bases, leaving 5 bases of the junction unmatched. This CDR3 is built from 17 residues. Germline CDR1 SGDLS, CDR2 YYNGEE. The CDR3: CASSVARSGRSYNEQFF. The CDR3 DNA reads TGTGCCAGCAGCGTAGCTAGAAGCGGGAGGTCCTACAATGAGCAGTTCTTC.

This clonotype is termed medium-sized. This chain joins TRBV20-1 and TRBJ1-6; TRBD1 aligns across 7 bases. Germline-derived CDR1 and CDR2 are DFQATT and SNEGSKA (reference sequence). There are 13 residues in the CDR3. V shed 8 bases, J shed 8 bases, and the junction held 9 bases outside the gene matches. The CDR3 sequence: CSQRQGLDSPLHF. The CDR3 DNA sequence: TGCAGTCAAAGACAGGGTCTGGATTCACCCCTCCACTTT.